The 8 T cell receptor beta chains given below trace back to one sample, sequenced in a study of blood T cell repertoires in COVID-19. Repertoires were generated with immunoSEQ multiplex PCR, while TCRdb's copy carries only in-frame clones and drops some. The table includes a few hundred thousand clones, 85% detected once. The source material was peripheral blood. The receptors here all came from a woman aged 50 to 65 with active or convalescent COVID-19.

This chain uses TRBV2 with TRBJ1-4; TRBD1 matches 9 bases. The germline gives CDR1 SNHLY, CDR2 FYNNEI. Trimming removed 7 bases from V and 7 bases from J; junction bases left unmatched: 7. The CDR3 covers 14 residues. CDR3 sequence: CASIQDRGVEKLFF. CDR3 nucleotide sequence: TGTGCCAGCATCCAAGACAGGGGGGTTGAAAAACTGTTTTTT.

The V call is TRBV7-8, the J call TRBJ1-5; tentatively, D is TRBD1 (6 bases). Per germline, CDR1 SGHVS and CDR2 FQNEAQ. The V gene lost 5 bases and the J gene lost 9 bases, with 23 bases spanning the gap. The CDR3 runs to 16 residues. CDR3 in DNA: TGTGCCAGCAGCCCGGCGTTGAGGGTCCAGGGGCGGCCCCAGCATTTT. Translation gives CASSPALRVQGRPQHF.

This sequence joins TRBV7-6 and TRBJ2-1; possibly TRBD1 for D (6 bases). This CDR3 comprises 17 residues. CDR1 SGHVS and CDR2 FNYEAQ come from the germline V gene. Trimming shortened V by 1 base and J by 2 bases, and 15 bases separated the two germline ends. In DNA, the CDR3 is TGTGCCAGCAGCTTAGAGGCAGGGGAAAATACCTACAATGAGCAGTTCTTC. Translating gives CASSLEAGENTYNEQFF.

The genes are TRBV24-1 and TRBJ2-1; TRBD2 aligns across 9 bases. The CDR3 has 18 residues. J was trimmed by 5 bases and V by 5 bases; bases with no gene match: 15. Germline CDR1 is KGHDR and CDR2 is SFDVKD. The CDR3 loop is CATSAGREVSGRDNEQFF. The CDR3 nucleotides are TGTGCCACCAGTGCTGGGCGCGAAGTTAGCGGGAGAGACAATGAGCAGTTCTTC.

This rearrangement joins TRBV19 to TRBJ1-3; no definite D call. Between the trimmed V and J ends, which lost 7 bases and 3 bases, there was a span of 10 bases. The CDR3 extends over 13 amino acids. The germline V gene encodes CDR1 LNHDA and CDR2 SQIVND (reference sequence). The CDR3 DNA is TGTGCCAGTAAAATCCCCGGTGGAAACACCATATATTTT. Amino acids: CASKIPGGNTIYF.

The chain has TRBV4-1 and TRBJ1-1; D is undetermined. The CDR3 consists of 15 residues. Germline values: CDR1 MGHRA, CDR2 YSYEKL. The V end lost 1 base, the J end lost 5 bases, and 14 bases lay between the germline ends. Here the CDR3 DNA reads TGCGCCAGCAGCCAAGTAAGGTCGCCGGGGACTGAAGCTTTCTTT. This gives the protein CASSQVRSPGTEAFF.

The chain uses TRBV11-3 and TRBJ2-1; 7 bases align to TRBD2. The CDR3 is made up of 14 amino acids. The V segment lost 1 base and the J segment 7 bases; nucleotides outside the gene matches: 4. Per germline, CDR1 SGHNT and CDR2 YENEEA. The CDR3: CASSLGGSGNEQFF. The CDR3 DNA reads TGTGCCAGCAGCTTAGGCGGGAGTGGAAATGAGCAGTTCTTC.

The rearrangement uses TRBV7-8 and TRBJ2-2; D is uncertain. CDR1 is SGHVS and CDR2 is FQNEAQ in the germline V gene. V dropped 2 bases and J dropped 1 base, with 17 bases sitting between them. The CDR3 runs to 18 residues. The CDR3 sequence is CASSLPPPSTRNTGELFF. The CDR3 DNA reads TGTGCCAGCAGCTTACCGCCCCCTTCGACTCGGAACACCGGGGAGCTGTTTTTT.